The table lists the clone carrying this TCR beta chain with many counts. Researchers prepared the TCRbeta library using unique molecular identifiers, the study reports. TCRdb reprocessed the PCR reads with MiXCR, giving one entry per CDR3 protein. The sample has some 180,000 distinct CDR3 sequences, about 6.6% seen once. The CDR3 is 16 residues long. Per germline, CDR1 SSHAT and CDR2 FNYEAQ (reference sequence). V dropped 5 bases and J dropped 1; count of bases not matched to a gene: 6. The data were taken from a study of T-cell reconstitution after alpha-beta-depleted transplantation in children. The J gene is TRBJ2-5, the V gene TRBV7-7; 11 bases match TRBD2. The receptor was isolated from a boy between 2 and 15 years old with acute lymphoblastic leukemia, due to receive a stem cell transplant. The input for sequencing was PBMCs, taken before TCRalphabeta/CD19-depleted stem cell transplant. CDR3 coding DNA: TGTGCCAGCAGCCCGGGGACTAGCGGTGTCCAAGAGACCCAGTACTTC. This codes for CASSPGTSGVQETQYF.